The T cell receptor beta chain described here comes from a study of identical twins. J was trimmed by 4 bases and V by 3 bases; bases with no gene match: 7. Germline lookup yields CDR1 LNHDA and CDR2 SQIVND (reference sequence). This CDR3 has 15 amino acids. A universal primer site arose from template switching, and cDNA bore unique molecular identifiers. TCRdb called the 5' RACE reads again in MiXCR, with one record for every CDR3 protein. The profile shows 640,000 or so distinct CDR3 sequences, 6% to 6.5% of them singletons. This sequence joins TRBV19 and TRBJ2-7; 9 nucleotides agree with TRBD2. The sequence was collected from a man younger than 35 in good health. The source material was naive T cells sorted from blood. This CDR3 reads CASSIRTSDAYEQYF. CDR3 in DNA: TGTGCCAGTAGTATCCGGACTAGCGATGCTTACGAGCAGTACTTC.